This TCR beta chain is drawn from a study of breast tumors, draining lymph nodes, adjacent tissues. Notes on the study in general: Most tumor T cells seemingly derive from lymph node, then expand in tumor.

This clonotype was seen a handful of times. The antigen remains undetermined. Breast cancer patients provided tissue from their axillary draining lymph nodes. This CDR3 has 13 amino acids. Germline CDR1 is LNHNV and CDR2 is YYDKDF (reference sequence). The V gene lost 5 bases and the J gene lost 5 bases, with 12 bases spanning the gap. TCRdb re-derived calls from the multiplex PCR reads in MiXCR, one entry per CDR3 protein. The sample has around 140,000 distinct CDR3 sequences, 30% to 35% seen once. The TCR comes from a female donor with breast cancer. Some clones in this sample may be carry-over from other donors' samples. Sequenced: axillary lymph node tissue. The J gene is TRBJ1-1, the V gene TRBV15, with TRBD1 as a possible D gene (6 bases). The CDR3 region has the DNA TGTGCCACCAGCTCGGACCAGGGGACTGAAGCTTTCTTT. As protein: CATSSDQGTEAFF.